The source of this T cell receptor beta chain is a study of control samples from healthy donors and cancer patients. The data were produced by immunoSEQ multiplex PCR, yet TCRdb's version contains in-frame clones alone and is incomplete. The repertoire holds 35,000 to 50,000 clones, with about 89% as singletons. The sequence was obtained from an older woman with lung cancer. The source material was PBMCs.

The CDR3, as DNA: TGTGCCAGCAGCCGAGCGGGAGACCCGGGGGGGAATGAGCAGTTCTTC. Translated, it gives CASSRAGDPGGNEQFF. This chain joins TRBV14 and TRBJ2-1; 8 positions match TRBD2. The J segment lost 7 bases and the V segment lost 4 bases, leaving 12 bases of the junction unmatched. The germline V gene encodes CDR1 SGHDN and CDR2 FVKESK. The CDR3 sequence is 16 residues long.